These 2 T cell receptor beta chains were all obtained from the same sample, sequenced in a study of cytomegalovirus exposure and HLA in healthy donors. In the PCR, 60 Vbeta and 13 Jbeta primers were used. The protocol was immunoSEQ multiplex PCR, while the TCRdb copy is restricted to in-frame clones and leaves out a portion. In all, the sample yields some 160,000 clones. The specimen sequenced was PBMCs. Receptors originate from a man aged 25 to 40 in good health and CMV-seronegative.

The CDR3 loop reads CASSTYSNAGLIEAFF. The DNA for the CDR3 is TGTGCCAGCAGCACCTACTCAAATGCAGGGCTCATAGAAGCTTTCTTT. The chain couples TRBV7-9 to TRBJ1-1; possibly TRBD1 for D (5 bases). Germline CDR1 is SEHNR and CDR2 is FQNEAQ (reference sequence). The CDR3 sequence is 16 residues long. The germline V and J ends were trimmed by 5 bases and 8 bases, with 24 bases remaining between them.

V gene TRBV9 combines with J gene TRBJ2-2; 10 nucleotides agree with TRBD2. With V trimmed by 3 bases and J by 0 bases, 14 bases remained unmatched. Per germline, CDR1 SGDLS and CDR2 YYNGEE. The CDR3 is 20 residues long. CDR3 nucleotides: TGTGCCAGCAGCGGATGGACTAGCGGTGATATCCCCGCGAACACCGGGGAGCTGTTTTTT. Translating gives CASSGWTSGDIPANTGELFF.